This is a list of T cell receptor beta chains from one sample in a study of a mutant IDH1 vaccine in newly diagnosed glioma. The protocol was immunoSEQ multiplex PCR, while the TCRdb copy is restricted to in-frame clones and leaves out a portion. There are over 55,000 clones in the sample; around 80% occur only once, and 6.5% to 9.5% lies in the top ten. These receptors' antigens are unknown. Sample: PBMCs, taken from a glioma patient whose treatment included an IDH1 peptide vaccine. The source is a woman in her thirties or forties with glioma. Some clones in this sample may be carry-over from other donors' samples. The CDR3 runs from the conserved cysteine through the conserved F or W. A D gene is named only where the DNA matches it firmly. Rows may omit the clone size; those that give it use once, few, many or a size class.

d_gene: NA; v_gene: TRBV19; j_gene: TRBJ2-3; abundance: NA; CDR3nt: TGTGCCAGTAAATGGGCGCCTACAGATACGCAGTATTTT; CDR3aa: CASKWAPTDTQYF
d_gene: NA; v_gene: TRBV6-1; j_gene: TRBJ1-5; abundance: NA; CDR3nt: TGTGCCAGCACTCCGTTAAGGGGCATAAATCAGCCCCAGCATTTT; CDR3aa: CASTPLRGINQPQHF
d_gene: TRBD2; v_gene: TRBV7-2; j_gene: TRBJ2-7; abundance: few; CDR3nt: TGTGCCAGCAGTATCACGGGCGGGGGACCATACGAGCAGTACTTC; CDR3aa: CASSITGGGPYEQYF
d_gene: NA; v_gene: TRBV5-1; j_gene: TRBJ2-5; abundance: once; CDR3nt: TGCGCCAGCAGCTTGGGCGCGCCCAGGGATCAAGAGACCCAGTACTTC; CDR3aa: CASSLGAPRDQETQYF
d_gene: TRBD1; v_gene: TRBV2; j_gene: TRBJ1-1; abundance: few; CDR3nt: TGTGCCAGCAGTTACAGGGGGCTCACTGAAGCTTTCTTT; CDR3aa: CASSYRGLTEAFF
d_gene: NA; v_gene: TRBV5-1; j_gene: TRBJ1-5; abundance: NA; CDR3nt: TGCGCCAGCAGCTTTAGCCCCCTCGGGTCTGCAGGGAGCAATCAGCCCCAGCATTTT; CDR3aa: CASSFSPLGSAGSNQPQHF
d_gene: NA; v_gene: TRBV6-5; j_gene: TRBJ1-5; abundance: NA; CDR3nt: TGTGCCAGCAGTCGTAAGGGGCTGGGCAATCAGCCCCAGCATTTT; CDR3aa: CASSRKGLGNQPQHF
d_gene: NA; v_gene: TRBV2; j_gene: TRBJ1-1; abundance: NA; CDR3nt: TGTGCCAGCCAGAACGGGGGCGAGGGGAGCACTGAAGCTTTCTTT; CDR3aa: CASQNGGEGSTEAFF
d_gene: NA; v_gene: TRBV25-1; j_gene: TRBJ1-2; abundance: few; CDR3nt: TGTGCCAGCAGTGATGGCTATGGCTACACCTTC; CDR3aa: CASSDGYGYTF
d_gene: NA; v_gene: TRBV30; j_gene: TRBJ2-3; abundance: NA; CDR3nt: TGTGCCTGGACCTCCCGACGGGCAGATACGCAGTATTTT; CDR3aa: CAWTSRRADTQYF
d_gene: TRBD1; v_gene: TRBV7-8; j_gene: TRBJ2-2; abundance: NA; CDR3nt: TGTGCCAGCAGCCCCCGGACAGGGGTGAACACCGGGGAGCTGTTTTTT; CDR3aa: CASSPRTGVNTGELFF
d_gene: NA; v_gene: TRBV9; j_gene: TRBJ2-1; abundance: NA; CDR3nt: TGTGCCAGCAGCGTAGCAGGGGAGTTGGCAGCTCAGCAGTTCTTC; CDR3aa: CASSVAGELAAQQFF
d_gene: NA; v_gene: TRBV19; j_gene: TRBJ2-3; abundance: NA; CDR3nt: TGTGCCAGTAGTATCGCGGGGCAGAATTCGCAGTATTTT; CDR3aa: CASSIAGQNSQYF
d_gene: NA; v_gene: TRBV5-4; j_gene: TRBJ1-4; abundance: NA; CDR3nt: TGTGCCAGCAGTCCGAACCGTGGCGAAAAACTGTTTTTT; CDR3aa: CASSPNRGEKLFF
d_gene: TRBD1; v_gene: TRBV4-1; j_gene: TRBJ1-1; abundance: NA; CDR3nt: TGCGCCAGCAGCCACCGACAGGGGGCCGCTGAAGCTTTCTTT; CDR3aa: CASSHRQGAAEAFF
d_gene: NA; v_gene: TRBV7-9; j_gene: TRBJ2-1; abundance: NA; CDR3nt: TGTGCCAGCAGCCCCCGGGGCGATGAGCAGTTCTTC; CDR3aa: CASSPRGDEQFF
d_gene: NA; v_gene: TRBV18; j_gene: TRBJ1-2; abundance: NA; CDR3nt: TGTGCCAGCTCACCAGAATGGGGGGGCGCAGGCTACACCTTC; CDR3aa: CASSPEWGGAGYTF
d_gene: NA; v_gene: TRBV20-1; j_gene: TRBJ2-1; abundance: NA; CDR3nt: TGCAGTGCTAGTAGGGCAGGTGAGCAGTTCTTC; CDR3aa: CSASRAGEQFF
d_gene: TRBD1; v_gene: TRBV2; j_gene: TRBJ1-5; abundance: NA; CDR3nt: TGTGCCAGCACCGACAGGGCTATCTATAGCAATCAGCCCCAGCATTTT; CDR3aa: CASTDRAIYSNQPQHF
d_gene: TRBD1; v_gene: TRBV10-2; j_gene: TRBJ1-1; abundance: NA; CDR3nt: TGCGCCAGCAGTCTCACAGGGGCGGGTACTGAAGCTTTCTTT; CDR3aa: CASSLTGAGTEAFF
d_gene: TRBD2; v_gene: TRBV6-1; j_gene: TRBJ2-3; abundance: NA; CDR3nt: TGTGCCAGCAATTTCAGGGAGGGACCAGATACGCAGTATTTT; CDR3aa: CASNFREGPDTQYF
d_gene: NA; v_gene: TRBV6-6; j_gene: TRBJ2-2; abundance: NA; CDR3nt: TGTGCCAGCAGTTTGGGGGGTGGGGAGCTGTTTTTT; CDR3aa: CASSLGGGELFF
d_gene: NA; v_gene: TRBV19; j_gene: TRBJ2-7; abundance: NA; CDR3nt: TGTGCCAGTAGTGTCGGAGGCGTCTCCTACGAGCAGTACTTC; CDR3aa: CASSVGGVSYEQYF
d_gene: NA; v_gene: TRBV11-2; j_gene: TRBJ1-1; abundance: once; CDR3nt: TGTGCCAGCAGCGTGCCTGGGGGGGAAGCTTTCTTT; CDR3aa: CASSVPGGEAFF
d_gene: TRBD2; v_gene: TRBV19; j_gene: TRBJ2-1; abundance: NA; CDR3nt: TGTGCCAGTAGTGGTCTAGCGGGGGGAATGTATGAGCAGTTCTTC; CDR3aa: CASSGLAGGMYEQFF
d_gene: NA; v_gene: TRBV10-3; j_gene: TRBJ1-2; abundance: few; CDR3nt: TGTGCCATCAGGGGGGGAACCGCTAACTATGGCTACACCTTC; CDR3aa: CAIRGGTANYGYTF
d_gene: NA; v_gene: TRBV7-7; j_gene: TRBJ1-3; abundance: NA; CDR3nt: TGTGCTAGCAGCCCCAGTGCCGGTTCCACCATATATTTT; CDR3aa: CASSPSAGSTIYF
d_gene: TRBD2; v_gene: TRBV6-5; j_gene: TRBJ2-5; abundance: NA; CDR3nt: TGTGCCACCCGGACTAGCGGGGCCCAAGAGACCCAGTACTTC; CDR3aa: CATRTSGAQETQYF
d_gene: NA; v_gene: TRBV9; j_gene: TRBJ1-1; abundance: few; CDR3nt: TGTGCCAGCACACCGGGGGCTGAGGGCACTGAAGCTTTCTTT; CDR3aa: CASTPGAEGTEAFF
d_gene: TRBD1; v_gene: TRBV19; j_gene: TRBJ2-7; abundance: once; CDR3nt: TGTGCCAGTAGTATGAGGACAGGGATCATCTCCGAGCAGTACTTC; CDR3aa: CASSMRTGIISEQYF
d_gene: NA; v_gene: TRBV19; j_gene: TRBJ1-2; abundance: NA; CDR3nt: TGTGCCAGTAGTATATCCGTTTATGGCTACACCTTC; CDR3aa: CASSISVYGYTF
d_gene: NA; v_gene: TRBV6-5; j_gene: TRBJ2-7; abundance: NA; CDR3nt: TGTGCCAGCAGCCGAGGGCTAGCTTCCTACGAGCAGTACTTC; CDR3aa: CASSRGLASYEQYF
d_gene: NA; v_gene: TRBV5-1; j_gene: TRBJ1-3; abundance: once; CDR3nt: TGCGCCAGCAGCTTCGGCAGTCTGGGAGGAAACACCATATATTTT; CDR3aa: CASSFGSLGGNTIYF
d_gene: TRBD1; v_gene: TRBV4-1; j_gene: TRBJ1-1; abundance: once; CDR3nt: TGCGCCAGCAGCCAGCACCCGGGACAGACCATGAACACTGAAGCTTTCTTT; CDR3aa: CASSQHPGQTMNTEAFF
d_gene: NA; v_gene: TRBV7-2; j_gene: TRBJ1-5; abundance: NA; CDR3nt: TGTGCCAGCAGCTTACGATTAGGGTTAAGTCAGCCCCAGCATTTT; CDR3aa: CASSLRLGLSQPQHF
d_gene: NA; v_gene: TRBV30; j_gene: TRBJ1-5; abundance: few; CDR3nt: TGTGCCTGGCAGGCTGATAGCAATCAGCCCCAGCATTTT; CDR3aa: CAWQADSNQPQHF
d_gene: NA; v_gene: TRBV25-1; j_gene: TRBJ1-6; abundance: NA; CDR3nt: TGTGCCAGCACCCTCGGGGGCCCCTATAATTCACCCCTCCACTTT; CDR3aa: CASTLGGPYNSPLHF
d_gene: TRBD1; v_gene: TRBV9; j_gene: TRBJ1-6; abundance: NA; CDR3nt: TGTGCCAGCAGCGTTCGGTCAGGGGGTTTTGGATCACCCCTCCACTTT; CDR3aa: CASSVRSGGFGSPLHF
d_gene: NA; v_gene: TRBV5-4; j_gene: TRBJ1-1; abundance: NA; CDR3nt: TGTGCCAGCAGCTTAGGAGGGTTGAACACTGAAGCTTTCTTT; CDR3aa: CASSLGGLNTEAFF
d_gene: NA; v_gene: TRBV4-1; j_gene: TRBJ1-5; abundance: NA; CDR3nt: TGCGCCAGCAGCCAAGCCCGTGGGGGGATTAGGACCGATCAGCCCCAGCATTTT; CDR3aa: CASSQARGGIRTDQPQHF
d_gene: TRBD2; v_gene: TRBV5-1; j_gene: TRBJ2-3; abundance: NA; CDR3nt: TGCGCCAGCAGCCGGACTAGCGGGGGTTATGATACGCAGTATTTT; CDR3aa: CASSRTSGGYDTQYF
d_gene: NA; v_gene: TRBV7-2; j_gene: TRBJ1-6; abundance: NA; CDR3nt: TGTGCCAGCAGCCCTCAGGGGTCGCTAACTAATTCACCCCTCCACTTT; CDR3aa: CASSPQGSLTNSPLHF
d_gene: NA; v_gene: TRBV6-1; j_gene: TRBJ1-1; abundance: NA; CDR3nt: TGTGCCAGCAGTGTGGGGACGAACACTGAAGCTTTCTTT; CDR3aa: CASSVGTNTEAFF
d_gene: NA; v_gene: TRBV6-5; j_gene: TRBJ2-2; abundance: NA; CDR3nt: TGTGCCAGCAGTTACGTCCGGACCGGGGAGCTGTTTTTT; CDR3aa: CASSYVRTGELFF
d_gene: NA; v_gene: TRBV15; j_gene: TRBJ2-5; abundance: NA; CDR3nt: TGTGCCACCAGCAGAGATTATTTGGGGAACCAAGAGACCCAGTACTTC; CDR3aa: CATSRDYLGNQETQYF
d_gene: NA; v_gene: TRBV30; j_gene: TRBJ2-7; abundance: NA; CDR3nt: TGTGCCTGGAAAGAGATTTCCTACGAGCAGTACTTC; CDR3aa: CAWKEISYEQYF
d_gene: NA; v_gene: TRBV29-1; j_gene: TRBJ2-5; abundance: NA; CDR3nt: TGCAGCGTTGACCGGGCACAAGAGACCCAGTACTTC; CDR3aa: CSVDRAQETQYF
d_gene: TRBD2; v_gene: TRBV13; j_gene: TRBJ2-1; abundance: NA; CDR3nt: TGTGCCAGCTCTAGCGGGGGGGTTTCCTACAATGAGCAGTTCTTC; CDR3aa: CASSSGGVSYNEQFF
d_gene: NA; v_gene: TRBV19; j_gene: TRBJ1-2; abundance: NA; CDR3nt: TGTGCCAGTACCACAGGGCAGGGCAGGTATGGCTACACCTTC; CDR3aa: CASTTGQGRYGYTF